A single sample gave rise to the 26 T cell receptor beta chains below, sequenced in a study of T cell repertoires in aging, cancer and after chemotherapy. A mixed TRB-A/B primer pool amplified rearranged TRB by multiplex touch-down PCR. Using its own MiXCR run on the multiplex PCR reads, TCRdb lists one record per CDR3 protein. The repertoire holds around 1,800 distinct CDR3 sequences, with under 25% as singletons. Peripheral blood genomic DNA, not sorted cells or RNA, was the template. The sample comprised blood. These receptors were collected from a human donor with a blood cancer.

This clonotype has just a few counts. This chain connects TRBV20-1 to TRBJ2-1; 8 bases align to TRBD2. The CDR3 sequence is 12 residues long. V lost 3 bases to trimming and J lost 15 bases; unmatched junction nucleotides: 10. Germline CDR1 DFQATT, CDR2 SNEGSKA (reference sequence). This chain's CDR3 is CSARPGGAAGFF. Written as DNA, the CDR3 is TGCAGTGCTAGGCCGGGAGGGGCGGCGGGGTTCTTC.

The chain employs TRBV14 and TRBJ2-3, with 10 bases matching TRBD1. The CDR3 runs 14 residues. The V gene end was trimmed by 4 bases and the J gene end by 4 bases; junction bases not matched to a gene: 2. CDR1 and CDR2 (germline): SGHDN, FVKESK. CDR3 DNA: TGTGCCAGCAGCCGGGACAGGGGAGCAGATACGCAGTATTTT. Translated, it gives CASSRDRGADTQYF. The full variable domain, in which reference TRBV14 and TRBJ2-3 provide the parts outside the CDR3, is EAGVTQFPSHSVIEKGQTVTLRCDPISGHDNLYWYRRVMGKEIKFLLHFVKESKQDESGMPNNRFLAERTGGTYSTLKVQPAELEDSGVYFCASSRDRGADTQYFGPGTRLTVL.

This clonotype is labeled as medium-sized. The J gene is TRBJ2-1, the V gene TRBV5-1; D uncertain. CDR3 length: 11 residues. From germline, CDR1 is SGHRS and CDR2 YFSETQ. Between the trimmed V and J ends, which lost 4 bases and 9 bases, there was a span of 8 bases. CDR3: CASSPGPEQFF. The CDR3 DNA is TGCGCCAGCAGCCCCGGTCCTGAGCAGTTCTTC.

This clonotype is judged medium-sized (0.01 to 0.1%). The chain joins TRBV27 to TRBJ1-2; D gene unclear. The CDR3 is 15 amino acids. The V end lost 2 bases, the J end lost 1 base, and 11 bases lay between the germline ends. Germline V CDR1 and CDR2: MNHEY, SMNVEV (reference sequence). The CDR3 coding sequence is TGTGCCAGCAGTTTAATCGGTGTTAATAACTATGGCTACACCTTC. It translates to CASSLIGVNNYGYTF.

This sequence joins TRBV5-1 and TRBJ2-7; 7 bases are shared with TRBD1. The CDR3 extends over 15 amino acids. Germline loops: CDR1 SGHRS, CDR2 YFSETQ. J lost 4 bases, V lost 2 bases, and 9 bases had no gene match. In DNA form, the CDR3 reads TGCGCCAGCAGCTTTGACAGGGCCTCATTTTACGAGCAGTACTTC. Amino acid sequence: CASSFDRASFYEQYF.

This clonotype has more than one count but fewer than ten. This chain links TRBV15 with TRBJ2-5; possible D gene TRBD2, 6 bases. Germline lookup yields CDR1 LNHNV and CDR2 YYDKDF (reference sequence). Trimming shortened V by 0 bases and J by 4 bases, and 9 bases separated the two germline ends. CDR3 length: 14 residues. This CDR3 reads CATSRDRGGETQYF. The CDR3 DNA is TGTGCCACCAGCAGAGATCGGGGAGGAGAGACCCAGTACTTC.

This clonotype occurred a few times. V gene TRBV5-1 combines with J gene TRBJ2-1; tentatively, D is TRBD1 or TRBD2 (5 bases each). CDR1 is SGHRS, CDR2 YFSETQ, per germline. The germline V and J ends were trimmed by 2 bases and 7 bases, with 10 bases remaining between them. This CDR3 is built from 13 residues. The CDR3 protein is CASSLGTLNEQFF. CDR3 in DNA: TGCGCCAGCAGCTTAGGGACCCTGAATGAGCAGTTCTTC.

This clonotype has only a few counts. The V and J genes are TRBV4-2 and TRBJ2-2; 9 bases align to TRBD1. V shed 0 bases and J 6 bases; nucleotides not matched to a gene: 11. CDR3 length: 18 amino acids. CDR1 is LGHNA and CDR2 is YNFKEQ in the germline V gene. CDR3 loop: CASSQEPTRRQGAGELFF. The CDR3 DNA sequence: TGTGCCAGCAGCCAAGAGCCGACTAGAAGACAGGGGGCCGGGGAGCTGTTTTTT.

This chain joins TRBV7-9 and TRBJ2-2; maybe TRBD1 (6 bases). The germline gives CDR1 SEHNR, CDR2 FQNEAQ (reference sequence). The length of the CDR3 is 18 residues. V gave up 4 bases and J gave up 6 bases, with 24 bases separating them. CDR3 coding DNA: TGTGCCAGCAGCTCCTCTCGCTTGACAGGCCCGAATCCCGGGGAGCTGTTTTTT. It yields the protein CASSSSRLTGPNPGELFF.

The V gene is TRBV5-1, the J gene TRBJ1-6; D is ambiguous. V lost 4 bases, J lost 7 bases, and 15 bases lay in between. Germline V gene lookup returns CDR1 SGHRS and CDR2 YFSETQ. CDR3 length: 15 amino acids. The DNA for the CDR3 is TGCGCCAGCAGCGCCGGATTCGGGAGCAATTCACCCCTCCACTTT. It specifies CASSAGFGSNSPLHF.

Relative to its sample, this clonotype is medium-sized (0.01 to 0.1%). The gene calls are TRBV5-1 and TRBJ2-1; D remains unclear. Trimming removed 0 bases at V and 6 bases at J, with 13 bases between. Germline assignment: CDR1 SGHRS and CDR2 YFSETQ. This CDR3 region has 15 residues. CDR3 bases: TGCGCCAGCAGCTTGGACCGGGCGCCTCCCAATGAGCAGTTCTTC. It is translated as CASSLDRAPPNEQFF.

A few counts support this clonotype. This chain connects TRBV20-1 to TRBJ2-3; 9 bases are shared with TRBD2. Losses at the gene ends were 5 bases for V and 5 bases for J; bases not matched to a gene: 14. In germline, CDR1 is DFQATT, CDR2 SNEGSKA (reference sequence). CDR3 length: 16 amino acids. CDR3 nucleotide sequence: TGCAGTGCTGAGCGAGGTAGCGGGAGTAAGGGAGATACGCAGTATTTT. As protein: CSAERGSGSKGDTQYF.

This clonotype rates as medium-sized (0.01 to 0.1%). This chain joins TRBV6-1 and TRBJ2-3; D possibly corresponds to TRBD1 (5 bases). V was shortened by 1 base and J by 8 bases, with 16 bases between the two germline ends. Per the germline V gene, CDR1 is MNHNS and CDR2 is SASEGT. The CDR3 extends over 15 amino acids. CDR3 nucleotides: TGTGCCAGCAGTGAAGACACAGGACCTGTGGGTACGCAGTATTTT. Translation: CASSEDTGPVGTQYF.

The V and J genes are TRBV5-1 and TRBJ2-1; D not resolved. The CDR3 length is 17 residues. Germline CDR1 is SGHRS and CDR2 is YFSETQ. V lost 3 bases and J lost 1, with 17 bases in between. The CDR3 here is CASSYDPEVGSYNEQFF. The CDR3 bases are TGCGCCAGCAGCTATGACCCCGAGGTGGGGTCCTACAATGAGCAGTTCTTC.

This clonotype showed up just a few times. V and J are TRBV20-1 and TRBJ1-1, with 8 nucleotides matching TRBD1. J gave up 5 bases and V 5 bases, and 7 bases lay outside the gene matches. The CDR3 runs 13 residues. Germline V gives CDR1 DFQATT, CDR2 SNEGSKA (reference sequence). For the CDR3, the DNA is TGCAGTGCTCTCCAGGGGGCAAGGACTGAAGCTTTCTTT. It encodes CSALQGARTEAFF.

This sequence joins TRBV5-1 and TRBJ2-7; 7 bases agree with TRBD1. The V segment lost 0 bases and the J segment 2 bases; nucleotides outside the gene matches: 8. Per the germline V gene, CDR1 is SGHRS and CDR2 is YFSETQ. The CDR3 runs to 16 residues. CDR3 nucleotide sequence: TGCGCCAGCAGCTTGGATATGGCAGGGGGAACCTACGAGCAGTACTTC. It translates to CASSLDMAGGTYEQYF. Variable domain in full (rest from reference TRBV5-1 and TRBJ2-7): KAGVTQTPRYLIKTRGQQVTLSCSPISGHRSVSWYQQTPGQGLQFLFEYFSETQRNKGNFPGRFSGRQFSNSRSEMNVSTLELGDSALYLCASSLDMAGGTYEQYFGPGTRLTVT.

This clonotype has a handful of counts. The chain carries TRBV10-2 and TRBJ1-3; D not certain. V was pared by 3 bases and J by 8 bases, with 5 bases between. The germline gives CDR1 WSHSY, CDR2 SAAADI. This CDR3 spans 11 amino acids. The CDR3 coding sequence is TGCGCCAGCAGTGAAGCCGACACCATATATTTT. Translated, it gives CASSEADTIYF.

The V gene is TRBV5-6, the J gene TRBJ2-7, with 11 bases matching TRBD1. The CDR3 covers 15 residues. Germline V gene data show CDR1 as SGHDT and CDR2 as YYEEEE. V lost 3 bases, J lost 4 bases, and 6 bases stayed unmatched. CDR3 sequence: CASSSPGTGGYEQYF. DNA for the CDR3: TGTGCCAGCAGCTCACCCGGGACAGGGGGATACGAGCAGTACTTC.

This clonotype was seen just once. At one end the junction does not follow the germline gene, possibly because of a read error. This chain links TRBV10-3 with TRBJ2-7, with TRBD2 matching 7 bases. CDR1 is ENHRY and CDR2 is SYGVKD in the germline V gene. This CDR3 has 14 residues. CDR3 residues: CASSYVRGAYEQYF. CDR3 nucleotide sequence: TGTGCCAGCAGTTATGTCCGGGGGGCCTACGAGCAGTACTTC.

By share, this clonotype counts as medium-sized (0.01 to 0.1%). This rearrangement joins TRBV5-6 to TRBJ1-4, with D uncertain. This CDR3 is built from 14 residues. Trimming shortened V by 0 bases and J by 0 bases, and 3 bases separated the two germline ends. In germline, CDR1 is SGHDT, CDR2 YYEEEE. The CDR3 region is CASSLGATNEKLFF. CDR3 in DNA: TGTGCCAGCAGCTTGGGTGCAACTAATGAAAAACTGTTTTTT. Full variable domain (outside the CDR3, taken from reference TRBV5-6 and TRBJ1-4): DAGVTQSPTHLIKTRGQQVTLRCSPKSGHDTVSWYQQALGQGPQFIFQYYEEEERQRGNFPDRFSGHQFPNYSSELNVNALLLGDSALYLCASSLGATNEKLFFGSGTQLSVL.

Here the CDR3 reads CASSLGTAGTNEKLFF. For the CDR3, the DNA is TGTGCCAGCAGCTTAGGGACAGCAGGGACTAATGAAAAACTGTTTTTT. The V and J genes are TRBV7-2 and TRBJ1-4; tentative D call: TRBD1 (6 bases). Trimming removed 1 base from V and 2 bases from J, with 11 bases in between. Germline CDR1 reads SGHTA; CDR2 reads FQGNSA. The length of the CDR3 is 16 residues.

The rearrangement joins TRBV20-1 to TRBJ1-5; D not resolved. There are 13 residues in the CDR3. Trimming stripped 4 bases from V and 7 bases from J, with 14 bases between. Germline lookup yields CDR1 DFQATT and CDR2 SNEGSKA (reference sequence). The CDR3 region is CSATGIQGQPQHF. CDR3 bases: TGCAGTGCTACGGGAATTCAAGGGCAGCCCCAGCATTTT.

Within the sample, this clonotype is medium-sized. The chain is built from TRBV19 and TRBJ1-5; the D gene is possibly TRBD1 (5 bases). Germline values: CDR1 LNHDA, CDR2 SQIVND (reference sequence). Trimming removed 3 bases at V and 0 bases at J, with 12 bases between. This CDR3 is 16 amino acids long. Here the CDR3 reads CASSMRGYDSNQPQHF. The CDR3 coding sequence is TGTGCCAGTAGTATGAGGGGTTACGATAGCAATCAGCCCCAGCATTTT.

Relative to its sample, this clonotype is medium-sized. The chain couples TRBV30 to TRBJ1-3; 7 positions match TRBD1. The germline CDR1 and CDR2 sequences are GTSNPN and SVGIG (reference sequence). V lost 5 bases, J lost 2 bases, and 6 bases stayed unmatched. The CDR3 sequence is 14 residues long. The CDR3 DNA follows: TGTGCCTGGTTAGCTACAGGGGCTGGAAACACCATATATTTT. Translating it yields CAWLATGAGNTIYF.

This clonotype is medium-sized by share. The chain joins TRBV28 to TRBJ2-1; no reliable D call. Germline assignment: CDR1 MDHEN and CDR2 SYDVKM. The CDR3 sequence is 15 residues long. Trimming took 3 bases from V and 0 from J, leaving 9 bases between them. CDR3 sequence (DNA): TGTGCCAGCAGTTTCGATGGGTTCTCCTACAATGAGCAGTTCTTC. This sequence encodes CASSFDGFSYNEQFF.

The V gene is TRBV5-1, the J gene TRBJ1-1, with 10 bases matching TRBD1. The CDR3 is 15 amino acids. Germline V gene lookup returns CDR1 SGHRS and CDR2 YFSETQ. V lost 3 bases, J lost 3 bases, and 5 bases stayed unmatched. This chain's CDR3 is CASSYSGTGDTEAFF. The DNA for the CDR3 is TGCGCCAGCAGCTACTCCGGGACAGGGGACACTGAAGCTTTCTTT.